A single T cell receptor (beta chain) is shown here with its context. Compared with the rest of its sample, this clonotype is medium-sized (0.01 to 0.1%). The antigen this receptor binds is unknown. Base qualities are not provided; no much larger clone lies one nucleotide away. Relative to germline, V is 6 bases shorter and J is 4 bases shorter, with 18 bases between their ends. Looking up the germline V gene (reference sequence) yields CDR1 DFQATT and CDR2 SNEGSKA. The CDR3 numbers 14 residues from cysteine through phenylalanine. The CDR3 DNA has 42 bases and is translated from base 1. The data were taken from a study of vaccination and CD4 T cells after COVID-19 (dated by TCRdb to the early 2020s). Context from the whole study: Convalescent patients had a positive SARS-CoV-2 result on nasal swab PCR, and of these patients, some ten had mild disease and one had severe disease. In the convalescent cohort there were six males and four females, among whom were two Hispanic individuals, seven Caucasians, two Asians and one multiracial person. Participants got two doses of the Pfizer-BioNTech BNT162b2 vaccine (n=8) or two doses of the Moderna mRNA-1273 vaccine (n=2). Post-COVID blood samples from convalescent patients were collected a median of around 100 days after diagnosis, with a range of 35 to 161 days. Post-vaccine blood samples were taken a median of approximately 70 days after the second vaccine dose, with a range of 14 to 241 days. For stimulating the cultures, overlapping spike peptide pools were used, derived from SARS-CoV-2 as well as from the common cold coronaviruses HCoV-NL63, HCoV-OC43 and HCoV-229E. Control cultures used a CEFX viral epitope pool as positive control, an HIV-1 Nef peptide pool as negative control, or no peptide. In around nine COVID-19 convalescent patients and a few infection-naive healthy vaccine recipients, the spike-specific CD4+ TCR repertoire before mRNA vaccination was compared with the repertoire after mRNA vaccination. General conclusions and limits of the study: Although the median number of SARS-CoV-2-reactive clonotypes went up from 20 to 25 after infection to about 38 after vaccination, the increase was not significant. The study included relatively few convalescent patients and did not analyze early timepoints after natural infection. Among the post-vaccine SARS-CoV-2-reactive clones in convalescent patients, a median approximately 86% showed up only after vaccination, which suggests vaccine-specific priming. Nearly all vaccine-specific clones in convalescent patients (304 of 307) were mono-reactive for SARS-CoV-2 spike rather than cross-reactive with common cold coronaviruses.

Library prep was done by PCR. TCR sequencing of DNA from cultured CD4+ T cells used the Oncomine TCR Beta short-read assay at the Johns Hopkins FTIC core. The QIAamp micro DNA kit was used to extract genomic DNA from the cultured CD4+ T cells. Oncomine TCR Beta libraries from cultured CD4+ T cells were pooled with unique dual indexes and sequenced on an Illumina iSeq 100. The paper's data handling went like this. Non-productive sequences were removed, and CDR3s that did not start with C, did not end with F or W, or were shorter than 7 amino acids were discarded. The MANAFEST web application identified antigen-specific clonotypes by comparing peptide-stimulated wells against reference wells and other culture wells. An FDR below 0.05, an odds ratio above 5, and a productive frequency above 0.1% in at least two of three replicate wells were required for clones to be considered positive. Clonotypes that were significantly expanded in both SARS-CoV-2 spike wells and at least one common cold coronavirus spike condition were defined as cross-reactive. Levenshtein distances (stringdist) and unrooted phylogenetic trees (ape) in R version 3.6.1 were used to assess CDR3 homology. TCRdb passed the public sequencing reads through fastp at Q25 and MiXCR, retaining productive beta sequences. Entries that share a CDR3 protein sequence are merged under the most common genes and DNA. The V and J calls here are based on TCRdb, not the publication. The sample includes 20,000 or so distinct CDR3 sequences, with roughly 29% observed a single time. The top ten constitute around 9.9% of the sample.

The treatment or condition label, as the study defines it: approximately nine-day PBMC culture with coronavirus spike peptide pools or control peptides (ViraFEST assay). The study used the ViraFEST assay, which expanded antigen-specific T cells with peptide pools and then identified expanded clonotypes by TCR sequencing. The positive SARS-CoV-2 PCR tests of the convalescent patients were dated from March to December 2020, before the Alpha, Beta and Delta variants emerged in the United States. PBMCs were cultured at 1.5 million to 2.5 million per well in IMDM supplemented with about 5.5% human AB serum and around 10 IU/ml IL-2, with 10 ug/ml peptide pools added. Half of the culture medium was replaced with fresh IL-2-containing medium on days 3 and 7. After about nine days of culture, CD4+ T cells were isolated by negative selection with the EasySep CD4+ T cell isolation kit. PBMCs were separated from whole blood using Ficoll-Paque Plus gradient centrifugation and then either used fresh or cryopreserved at -140C. Culture conditions were generally each tested in triplicate wells.

This TCR came from a human donor with COVID-19. The rearranged segments are TRBV20-1 and TRBJ1-2; perhaps TRBD1 is the D gene, with 6 bases matching. The sequenced sample consisted of cultured CD4+ T cells from blood. The CDR3 has the sequence CSAPPGVGSYGYTF. The sequenced DNA: TGCAGTGCACCCCCAGGGGTCGGTAGCTATGGCTACACCTTC.